These T cell receptor beta chains were read from a single sample in a study of T cells in Graves' hyperthyroidism and ophthalmopathy. TCRdb reprocessed the multiplex PCR reads via MiXCR and lists one record per CDR3 protein. The data show about 300,000 distinct CDR3 sequences, roughly 19% seen once. The sample taken for sequencing was blood. The receptor source for this set is a man aged 50-59 years with Graves' ophthalmopathy. Both conserved end residues are part of each CDR3. A D gene is named only where the DNA matches it firmly. Size is omitted from some rows. Given values are once, few, many or a class for expanded clones.

D	length	V	size	J	DNA	CDR3
NA	13	TRBV6-1	many	TRBJ1-2	TGTGCCAGCACCCCGACGGTCTACTATGGCTACACCTTC	CASTPTVYYGYTF
NA	14	TRBV6-1	NA	TRBJ1-5	TGTGCCAGCAGTGAATGGACAGCCAATCAGCCCCAGCATTTT	CASSEWTANQPQHF
NA	14	TRBV14	NA	TRBJ2-1	TGTGCCAGCAGCCACCCGGGACGGAACAATGAGCAGTTCTTC	CASSHPGRNNEQFF
NA	13	TRBV5-6	many	TRBJ2-7	TGTGCCAGCAGCTTGGTCTCAGCTTACGAGCAGTACTTC	CASSLVSAYEQYF
NA	14	TRBV3-1	many	TRBJ1-1	TGTGCCAGCAGCCAAGACAGGGTAGACACTGAAGCTTTCTTT	CASSQDRVDTEAFF
NA	14	TRBV28	many	TRBJ1-3	TGTGCCAGCCTCCGCGGGGGCTCTGGAAACACCATATATTTT	CASLRGGSGNTIYF
NA	14	TRBV6-1	NA	TRBJ2-2	TGTGCCAGCAGTTCCACAGGGATCGCCGGGGAGCTGTTTTTT	CASSSTGIAGELFF
TRBD2	15	TRBV19	NA	TRBJ2-7	TGTGCCAGTAGTATTCAGACTAGCGGAGCCTACGAGCAGTACTTC	CASSIQTSGAYEQYF
NA	14	TRBV28	many	TRBJ1-1	TGTGCCAGCAGTTTACCAGGGTATAACACTGAAGCTTTCTTT	CASSLPGYNTEAFF
NA	13	TRBV24-1	NA	TRBJ2-2	TGTGCCAGCAGCCCATTACCCCCCGGGGAGCTGTTTTTT	CASSPLPPGELFF
NA	17	TRBV11-2	many	TRBJ2-3	TGTGCCAGCAGCTTATCGGGGGGACAGTCACACACAGATACGCAGTATTTT	CASSLSGGQSHTDTQYF
TRBD1	15	TRBV28	few	TRBJ2-7	TGTGCCAGCAGTTTGGGGGGACAGGCTATATACGAGCAGTACTTC	CASSLGGQAIYEQYF
TRBD1	19	TRBV11-2	many	TRBJ2-3	TGTGCCAGCAGCTCGTTGCCAAGGGGACAGGGGGACTCCCGATATACGCAGTATTTT	CASSSLPRGQGDSRYTQYF
NA	14	TRBV27	many	TRBJ1-6	TGTGCCAGCAGGAGAACAGGTCTGGATTCACCCCTCCACTTT	CASRRTGLDSPLHF
NA	13	TRBV12-3/TRBV12-4	once	TRBJ2-1	TGTGCCAGCAGTTCACAGGGTAGGGCTGGGCAGTTCTTC	CASSSQGRAGQFF
TRBD1	11	TRBV29-1	few	TRBJ1-1	TGCAGCGGGACAGGGAACACTGAAGCTTTCTTT	CSGTGNTEAFF
TRBD1	17	TRBV5-1	NA	TRBJ1-2	TGCGCCAGCAGCTTGAGAGGTAACAGGGGAGTGAACTATGGCTACACCTTC	CASSLRGNRGVNYGYTF
NA	14	TRBV27	NA	TRBJ2-7	TGTGCCAGCACCCAGGACCCCCAGGTACACGAGCAGTACTTC	CASTQDPQVHEQYF
TRBD2	15	TRBV12-3/TRBV12-4	NA	TRBJ2-2	TGTGCCAGCAGTGGGGCTAGCGGCAACACCGGGGAGCTGTTTTTT	CASSGASGNTGELFF
TRBD1	17	TRBV9	few	TRBJ1-2	TGTGCCAGCAGCGTAGCAGTCAGGGGGGGTCCTAACTATGGCTACACCTTC	CASSVAVRGGPNYGYTF
TRBD2	13	TRBV2	NA	TRBJ2-3	TGTGCCAGCACCATAGGGAGGGAGGATACGCAGTATTTT	CASTIGREDTQYF
TRBD1	17	TRBV6-1	NA	TRBJ1-5	TGTGCCAGCAGCCGTAAAGCCCCAGGGGGTGGCAATCAGCCCCAGCATTTT	CASSRKAPGGGNQPQHF
NA	14	TRBV28	many	TRBJ2-4	TGTGCCAGCAGCAACCCGGGTGCCAAAAACATTCAGTACTTC	CASSNPGAKNIQYF
NA	13	TRBV29-1	NA	TRBJ2-7	TGCAGCGCGGGGGCCGGGGGAAATTACGAGCAGTACTTC	CSAGAGGNYEQYF
TRBD2	16	TRBV28	many	TRBJ2-5	TGTGCCAGCAGTTTAGTTGGGAGGGCCCAAAGGGGGACCCAGTACTTC	CASSLVGRAQRGTQYF
NA	13	TRBV20-1	few	TRBJ2-3	TGCAGTGCTAGAGAGTCGGGGACAGATACGCAGTATTTT	CSARESGTDTQYF
TRBD2	17	TRBV3-1	NA	TRBJ2-1	TGTGCCAGCAGCCTCGGACTAGCGACGACTACATACAATGAGCAGTTCTTC	CASSLGLATTTYNEQFF
NA	15	TRBV7-8	NA	TRBJ2-2	TGTGCCAGCAGCCCCGTTAGGGGAGGAGCCGGGGAGCTGTTTTTT	CASSPVRGGAGELFF
NA	14	TRBV29-1	many	TRBJ2-7	TGCAGCGTTCTCGTCTGGGGGTTCCCGGGCGAGCAGTACTTC	CSVLVWGFPGEQYF
TRBD2	15	TRBV6-1	NA	TRBJ2-7	TGTGCCAGCAGTGGCCTAAGACTAGCGGGATACGAGCAGTACTTC	CASSGLRLAGYEQYF
TRBD2	16	TRBV24-1	few	TRBJ2-1	TGTGCCACCAGTGACCCGGGACTAGGCTCCTACGATGAGCAGTTCTTC	CATSDPGLGSYDEQFF
TRBD1	12	TRBV24-1	few	TRBJ2-1	TGTGCCACCTCGACAGGGATCCATGAGCAGTTCTTC	CATSTGIHEQFF
NA	19	TRBV5-1	NA	TRBJ1-5	TGCGCCAGCAGCTTGGGGGGGATATCCCTTAAAGCAAGCAATCAGCCCCAGCATTTT	CASSLGGISLKASNQPQHF
NA	12	TRBV28	few	TRBJ1-6	TGTGCCGGGGGACGGTATAATTCACCCCTCCACTTT	CAGGRYNSPLHF
NA	14	TRBV2	NA	TRBJ2-7	TGTGCCAGCAGCTGGCAGGGGGGGTCTGACGAGCAGTACTTC	CASSWQGGSDEQYF
NA	15	TRBV29-1	NA	TRBJ1-5	TGCAGCGTTGTGTGGGCCGAACTTCCCAATCAGCCCCAGCATTTT	CSVVWAELPNQPQHF
TRBD2	17	TRBV24-1	few	TRBJ2-1	TGTGCCACCGGAGGGGAAACTAGCGGGATTAGCTACAATGAGCAGTTCTTC	CATGGETSGISYNEQFF
NA	18	TRBV11-3	NA	TRBJ2-2	TGTGCCAGCAGCTTAGGCCTTGGGAGAGGCCGGGACACCGGGGAGCTGTTTTTT	CASSLGLGRGRDTGELFF
TRBD1	17	TRBV3-1	many	TRBJ1-6	TGTGCCAGCAGCCAAGAAGTGGGGGGGACAGCGGATTCACCCCTCCACTTT	CASSQEVGGTADSPLHF
NA	16	TRBV2	few	TRBJ2-3	TGTGCCAGCAGTGAGTTGTTCCAGCCGGGCACAGATACGCAGTATTTT	CASSELFQPGTDTQYF
NA	14	TRBV5-1	many	TRBJ2-7	TGCGCCAGCAGCCCCGTGGACGGCTCGGACGAGCAGTACTTC	CASSPVDGSDEQYF
TRBD2	15	TRBV20-1	few	TRBJ2-7	TGCAGTGCTAGTGCGACTAGCGGGGTGTCCTACGAGCAGTACTTC	CSASATSGVSYEQYF
TRBD1	17	TRBV28	many	TRBJ1-5	TGTGCCAGCAGTTCCGAAAACAGGGGGCTGAGCAATCAGCCCCAGCATTTT	CASSSENRGLSNQPQHF
TRBD1	16	TRBV28	many	TRBJ2-7	TGTGCCAGCAGTTTACGGGACAGGGGGCAATGGGACGAGCAGTACTTC	CASSLRDRGQWDEQYF
NA	14	TRBV7-2	many	TRBJ2-1	TGTGCCAGCAGCTTACTAGCGTCCTACAATGAGCAGTTCTTC	CASSLLASYNEQFF
NA	13	TRBV12-3/TRBV12-4	NA	TRBJ1-2	TGTGCCAGCAGCTTGGACCTCAGATATGGCTACACCTTC	CASSLDLRYGYTF
NA	14	TRBV12-3/TRBV12-4	many	TRBJ1-2	TGTGCCAGCAGGTCACCAGGGGCAGACTATGGCTACACCTTC	CASRSPGADYGYTF
NA	16	TRBV28	many	TRBJ2-4	TGTGCCAGCAGTTTATCTCAGGTCGGGGCCAAAAACATTCAGTACTTC	CASSLSQVGAKNIQYF
NA	14	TRBV24-1	NA	TRBJ1-5	TGTGCCACCAGTGATTCTCCTAGCAATCAGCCCCAGCATTTT	CATSDSPSNQPQHF
NA	13	TRBV14	NA	TRBJ2-7	TGTGCCAGCAGCCAAGCCACCACGGGGGAGCAGTACTTC	CASSQATTGEQYF